There are many counts of the clone carrying this T cell receptor (beta chain). Its antigen is unidentified. TCRdb redid the calling of the RT-PCR reads with MiXCR, one entry per CDR3 protein. The table includes around 520,000 distinct CDR3 sequences, approximately 24% detected once. V was shortened by 6 bases and J by 4 bases, with 11 bases between the two germline ends. The CDR3 runs 13 residues. This entry is derived from a study of response to subunit inactivated influenza vaccine. Overall study results and limits: With each seasonal influenza vaccination, the authors suggested, few new T cells are recruited.

V and J are TRBV12-3 or TRBV12-4 and TRBJ2-3, with unresolved D. Sequencing used CD4+ T cells sorted from PBMCs, obtained 5 days after vaccination. This TCR was recovered from a man aged 50 to 59 who received an inactivated influenza vaccine. DNA of the CDR3: TGTGCCAGCAGCCTCTCCGGTTCAGATACGCAGTATTTT. Encoded protein: CASSLSGSDTQYF.